This TCR beta chain was identified during a study of response to subunit inactivated influenza vaccine. Study-level points and caveats: After each seasonal influenza vaccination, few new T cells are recruited, the authors suggested.

TCRdb reprocessed the RT-PCR reads via MiXCR and lists one record per CDR3 protein. The top ten hold roughly 14% of the sample, which has hundreds of thousands of distinct CDR3 sequences, around 13% seen once. In regard to this clonotype: What it recognizes is unknown.

J was trimmed by 2 bases and V by 5 bases; bases with no gene match: 11. The CDR3 spans 16 residues. This sequence was found in a man aged 50-60 years who received an inactivated influenza vaccine. Sequencing used PBMCs from blood, obtained around seven weeks after vaccination. V is TRBV12-3 or TRBV12-4 and J is TRBJ2-7; TRBD1 matches at 8 bases. In DNA form, the CDR3 reads TGTGCCAGCAGTCCACTAGGGACAGGTTTTGCCTACGAGCAGTACTTC. Translating gives CASSPLGTGFAYEQYF.